This record concerns one T cell receptor beta chain sequence. This sample is drawn from a study of blood T cells in healthy people across ages. Study overall: There was about one barcoded beta molecule captured by template switching per two T cells.

Then a second PCR, running roughly 7 to 11 cycles, was carried out with a sample-barcoded 5' primer and a J-beta primer mix. Through a template-switch adaptor with 12 random nucleotides, each cDNA molecule received a tag. TCRdb ran MiXCR on the 5' RACE reads and lists one entry per CDR3 protein. Of 350,000 to 450,000 distinct CDR3 sequences listed, about 55% are singletons. V was cut by 7 bases and J by 5 bases, with 18 bases left in between. CDR1 is SGHRS and CDR2 is YFSETQ in the germline V gene. CDR3 length equals 14 residues. This chain joins TRBV5-1 and TRBJ1-2; D possibly corresponds to TRBD1 (6 bases). The source of this sequence is a man in his sixties in good health. Material: blood. CDR3 amino acids: CASSPVGAMYGYTF. The CDR3 nucleotides read TGCGCCAGCTCCCCGGTGGGGGCCATGTATGGCTACACCTTC. Looking up the rest from reference TRBV5-1 and TRBJ1-2 gives the full variable domain: KAGVTQTPRYLIKTRGQQVTLSCSPISGHRSVSWYQQTPGQGLQFLFEYFSETQRNKGNFPGRFSGRQFSNSRSEMNVSTLELGDSALYLCASSPVGAMYGYTFGSGTRLTVV.